This paragraph covers one T cell receptor beta chain sequence. The antigen is not known. Primed by a sample-barcoded 5' primer and a J-beta primer mix, a second PCR proceeded for 7 to 11 cycles. In TCRdb, the 5' RACE reads were re-called with MiXCR into one record per CDR3 protein. This table has 600,000 to 900,000 distinct CDR3 sequences, roughly 25% appearing once. This sample was included in a study of blood T cells in healthy people across ages. Study outcomes and limitations: Comparison with aged donors showed that long-lived donors had more naive CD4+ cells and higher diversity. Across the age range, TCR beta diversity per million T cells fell in a roughly linear way.

V was cut by 3 bases and J by 2 bases, with 10 bases left in between. Germline V gene sequence: CDR1 DFQATT, CDR2 SNEGSKA (reference sequence). This CDR3 has 14 residues. These data were also filed under a second study, of T cells of mothers and their children. That source notes: With the M1S primer of the second PCR, sample barcodes and 2-4 random nucleotides were added.

Specimen: blood. This chain joins TRBV20-1 and TRBJ1-4; D unclear. The receptor comes from a boy between 10 and 17 years old in good health. The DNA of the CDR3 is TGCAGTGCTAGTTTCTACGGGACTAATGAAAAACTGTTTTTT. This codes for CSASFYGTNEKLFF.